This TCR beta chain stems from a study of shared clonotypes between healthy human individuals. Clones were sequenced by immunoSEQ multiplex PCR, and TCRdb holds only the in-frame ones, with some missing. This sample has roughly 2,300,000 clones, with 80% to 95% found just once. Overall study results and limits: Clonotypes not shared had lower generation probabilities than those common to all four donors. A few donors showed sharing of approximately 5% of naive CD4 clonotypes. The donor pool, a small one, limited the genetic and exposure-history diversity represented.

In the case of this clone: Its antigen is not identified.

Those who donated were healthy HIV-negative adults, with no recent acute infections or vaccinations reported. This TCR was recovered from a man aged 18 to 30 in good health. Some clones in this sample may be carry-over from other donors' samples. The sample taken for sequencing was naive CD4+ T cells from PBMCs. Subset denoted: CD45RA+ positively selected.

CDR3 sequence (DNA): TGTGCCATCAGTGAAGCGGGAGGCTCCTACAATGAGCAGTTCTTC. This codes for CAISEAGGSYNEQFF. The chain couples TRBV10-3 to TRBJ2-1, with TRBD2 matching over 9 bases. The germline CDR1 and CDR2 sequences are ENHRY and SYGVKD. The CDR3 extends over 15 amino acids. Germline trimming cut 3 bases from V and 0 bases from J; bases unmatched to any gene: 0.